Below, 3 T cell receptor beta chains from the same sample are listed, as sequenced in a study of response to subunit inactivated influenza vaccine. TCRdb re-derived calls from the RT-PCR reads in MiXCR, one entry per CDR3 protein. The table lists around 790,000 distinct CDR3 sequences, 21% of them singletons. The sample here was PBMCs from blood, taken around 5 days after vaccination. The receptors come from a man aged 50 or older who received an inactivated influenza vaccine.

The rearrangement links TRBV29-1 to TRBJ2-3, with TRBD2 identical over 8 bases. V shed 4 bases, J shed 2 bases, and the junction held 8 bases outside the gene matches. CDR1 SQVTM and CDR2 ANQGSEA come from the germline V gene. CDR3 length equals 15 residues. CDR3 sequence (DNA): TGCAGCGTTGCGACTCAAGCGGGGGCCACAGATACGCAGTATTTT. This sequence encodes CSVATQAGATDTQYF.

The CDR3 protein is CASSQRRQSSSYNEQFF. CDR3 nucleotide sequence: TGTGCCAGCAGCCAAAGAAGACAGTCCAGCTCCTACAATGAGCAGTTCTTC. This chain links TRBV3-1 with TRBJ2-1, with a possible D match to TRBD1 (5 bases). This CDR3 has 17 amino acids. Germline loops: CDR1 LGHDT, CDR2 YNNKEL (reference sequence). The V gene lost 2 bases and the J gene lost 0 bases, with 14 bases spanning the gap.

The CDR3 is CASSQATGATGGYTF. DNA for the CDR3: TGCGCCAGCAGCCAAGCGACAGGGGCCACCGGTGGCTACACCTTC. The chain uses TRBV4-3 and TRBJ1-2, with 8 bases lining up with TRBD1. Germline loops: CDR1 LGHNA, CDR2 YSLEER. V trimming: 1 base; J trimming: 7 bases; junction bases outside the gene matches: 8. The CDR3 is 15 amino acids.